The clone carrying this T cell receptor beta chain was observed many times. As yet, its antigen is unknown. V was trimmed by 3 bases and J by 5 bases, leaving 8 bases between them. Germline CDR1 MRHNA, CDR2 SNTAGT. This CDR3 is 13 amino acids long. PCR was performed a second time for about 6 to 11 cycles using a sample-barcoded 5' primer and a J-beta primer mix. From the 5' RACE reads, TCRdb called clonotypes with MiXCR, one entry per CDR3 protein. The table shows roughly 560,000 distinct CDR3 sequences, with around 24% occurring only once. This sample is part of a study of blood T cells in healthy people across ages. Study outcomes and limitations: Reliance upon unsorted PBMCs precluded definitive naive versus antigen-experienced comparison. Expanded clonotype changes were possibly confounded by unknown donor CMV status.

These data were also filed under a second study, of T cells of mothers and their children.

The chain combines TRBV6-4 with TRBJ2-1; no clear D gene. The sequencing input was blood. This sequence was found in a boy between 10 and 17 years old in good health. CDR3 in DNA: TGTGCCAGCAGTGAAGCTACCAACAATGAGCAGTTCTTC. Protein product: CASSEATNNEQFF.